Each of the 25 T cell receptor beta chains below was sequenced from the same sample in a study of neurological immune-mediated disorders. TCRdb re-called the 5' RACE reads with MiXCR, one entry per CDR3 protein. The table shows tens of thousands of distinct CDR3 sequences, with 3.5% to 5.5% occurring only once. Sequenced: PBMCs. These receptor sequences come from a woman aged 55 to 70 with multiple sclerosis.

V gene TRBV24-1 combines with J gene TRBJ2-1; 7 nucleotides line up with TRBD2. In germline, CDR1 is KGHDR, CDR2 SFDVKD. V dropped 7 bases and J dropped 0; count of bases not matched to a gene: 5. The CDR3 runs 15 residues. The CDR3 sequence: CATSRGGSSYNEQFF. The CDR3 DNA is TGTGCCACCAGCCGAGGCGGGAGCTCCTACAATGAGCAGTTCTTC.

The chain has TRBV6-2 or TRBV6-3 and TRBJ2-2, with a possible D match to TRBD2 (6 bases). V lost 5 bases, J lost 4 bases, and 11 bases lay in between. This CDR3 comprises 14 residues. Per the germline V gene, CDR1 is MNHEY and CDR2 is SVGEGT. As DNA, the CDR3 is TGTGCCAGCAGTAAAGCGGGCACCACCGGGGAGCTGTTTTTT. Residues: CASSKAGTTGELFF.

This clonotype was recorded a few times. This rearrangement joins TRBV5-5 to TRBJ2-1; possibly TRBD1 for D (6 bases). The CDR3 totals 13 residues. Germline CDR1 and CDR2: SGHKS and YYEKEE (reference sequence). V lost 5 bases and J lost 10, with 16 bases in between. The CDR3 protein is CASRNLGAREQFF. DNA of the CDR3: TGTGCCAGCAGGAACCTGGGGGCACGGGAGCAGTTCTTC.

This clonotype was detected ten times or more. V and J are TRBV24-1 and TRBJ2-1; TRBD2 agrees at 9 bases. Germline V gene data show CDR1 as KGHDR and CDR2 as SFDVKD. J gave up 5 bases and V 0 bases, and 4 bases lay outside the gene matches. The CDR3 has 16 amino acids. The CDR3 nucleotides read TGTGCCACCAGTGATTTGGGGACTAGCAGCCACAATGAGCAGTTCTTC. It is translated as CATSDLGTSSHNEQFF.

This clonotype was detected ten times or more. J is TRBJ2-3 and V is TRBV7-2; D may be TRBD1 (6 bases). V was trimmed by 2 bases and J by 2 bases, leaving 14 bases between them. The CDR3 extends over 16 amino acids. Germline CDR1 SGHTA, CDR2 FQGNSA. The CDR3 region has the DNA TGTGCCAGCAGCTTAAGCCCAGGGGCGATCACAGATACGCAGTATTTT. It codes for CASSLSPGAITDTQYF. Full variable domain (missing parts from reference TRBV7-2 and TRBJ2-3): GAGVSQSPSNKVTEKGKDVELRCDPISGHTALYWYRQSLGQGLEFLIYFQGNSAPDKSGLPSDRFSAERTGGSVSTLTIQRTQQEDSAVYLCASSLSPGAITDTQYFGPGTRLTVL.

This clonotype was counted a few times. The chain employs TRBV7-2 and TRBJ2-1, with 9 bases identical to TRBD2. Per germline, CDR1 SGHTA and CDR2 FQGNSA. The length of the CDR3 is 15 residues. V lost 2 bases to trimming and J lost 6 bases; unmatched junction nucleotides: 5. CDR3 loop: CASSLLAGFGNEQFF. The CDR3 DNA sequence: TGTGCCAGCAGCTTACTAGCGGGATTCGGCAATGAGCAGTTCTTC.

This clonotype was picked up many times. J is TRBJ1-1 and V is TRBV5-1, with 8 bases lining up with TRBD1. The junction had 9 bases not matched to a gene; V was cut back by 4 bases and J by 4 bases. Germline V gives CDR1 SGHRS, CDR2 YFSETQ. CDR3 length: 15 residues. The CDR3: CASSLRDRRGTEAFF. Here the CDR3 DNA reads TGCGCCAGCAGCCTAAGGGACAGGAGGGGCACTGAAGCTTTCTTT. The entire variable domain, with the rest obtained from reference TRBV5-1 and TRBJ1-1, is as follows: KAGVTQTPRYLIKTRGQQVTLSCSPISGHRSVSWYQQTPGQGLQFLFEYFSETQRNKGNFPGRFSGRQFSNSRSEMNVSTLELGDSALYLCASSLRDRRGTEAFFGQGTRLTVV.

The V gene is TRBV5-1, the J gene TRBJ1-4; D gene ambiguous. V was trimmed by 1 base and J by 0 bases, leaving 7 bases between them. CDR1 is SGHRS and CDR2 is YFSETQ in the germline V gene. The CDR3 has 15 amino acids. The CDR3 region has the DNA TGCGCCAGCAGCTTGATTTCAGCAACTAATGAAAAACTGTTTTTT. Protein: CASSLISATNEKLFF.

At least ten counts were recorded for this clonotype. The chain carries TRBV19 and TRBJ2-1; 7 bases align to TRBD2. Germline V gene sequence: CDR1 LNHDA, CDR2 SQIVND (reference sequence). V lost 7 bases to trimming and J lost 4 bases; unmatched junction nucleotides: 4. This CDR3 contains 13 residues. The CDR3 nucleotides are TGTGCCAGTACCGGACTAGGGTACAATGAGCAGTTCTTC. Translating gives CASTGLGYNEQFF.

This clonotype was detected ten times or more. V usage is TRBV20-1 and J usage is TRBJ1-1, with D perhaps matching TRBD1 (6 bases). V was cut by 5 bases and J by 7 bases, with 11 bases left in between. Germline assignment: CDR1 DFQATT and CDR2 SNEGSKA (reference sequence). The CDR3 runs to 11 residues. CDR3 DNA: TGCAGTGCTTGGGACAACTTTGAAGCTTTCTTT. Its translation is CSAWDNFEAFF.

This clonotype was found a few times. The chain carries TRBV5-1 and TRBJ1-2, with D possibly being TRBD1 (6 bases). V shed 0 bases and J shed 3 bases, with 6 bases lying between them. The CDR3 is 13 residues long. Germline CDR1 and CDR2: SGHRS and YFSETQ. The CDR3 region is CASSLEGDYGYTF. CDR3 sequence (DNA): TGCGCCAGCAGCTTGGAGGGGGACTATGGCTACACCTTC.

This clonotype showed up many times. V usage is TRBV19 and J usage is TRBJ2-1; D might be TRBD2 (6 bases). The germline V gene encodes CDR1 LNHDA and CDR2 SQIVND (reference sequence). The germline V and J ends were trimmed by 4 bases and 4 bases, with 17 bases remaining between them. The CDR3 length is 16 residues. The CDR3 coding sequence is TGTGCCAGTAGTAGAAGGTTTGGGACTGGGTACAATGAGCAGTTCTTC. Translation: CASSRRFGTGYNEQFF.

This clonotype has a count of ten or more. The CDR3 DNA reads as TGTGCCAGCAGCTTTACCGGACAGGGTCTCAACGAGCAGTACGTC. Its translation is CASSFTGQGLNEQYV. The J gene is TRBJ2-7, the V gene TRBV5-6; 8 bases agree with TRBD1. Germline V gives CDR1 SGHDT, CDR2 YYEEEE. The junction had 9 bases not matched to a gene; V was cut back by 2 bases and J by 5 bases. The CDR3 runs to 15 residues.

This clonotype has a handful of counts. The V gene is TRBV7-2, the J gene TRBJ2-5; D is ambiguous. CDR1 is SGHTA and CDR2 is FQGNSA in the germline V gene. CDR3 length equals 13 residues. Trimming took 5 bases from V and 7 from J, leaving 14 bases between them. The CDR3 nucleotides read TGTGCCAGCAGCCAGGTGCAAGTTGGGACCCAGTACTTC. Protein product: CASSQVQVGTQYF. The whole variable domain, filled in from reference TRBV7-2 and TRBJ2-5, reads GAGVSQSPSNKVTEKGKDVELRCDPISGHTALYWYRQSLGQGLEFLIYFQGNSAPDKSGLPSDRFSAERTGGSVSTLTIQRTQQEDSAVYLCASSQVQVGTQYFGPGTRLLVL.

This clonotype was seen at least ten times. The rearrangement joins TRBV20-1 to TRBJ1-2; no definite D call. V was clipped by 4 bases and J by 3 bases, with 12 bases between them. Germline V gene lookup returns CDR1 DFQATT and CDR2 SNEGSKA (reference sequence). This CDR3 is 13 amino acids long. The CDR3 DNA reads as TGCAGTGCTACGCAGACGGATTACTATGGCTACACCTTC. Its protein product is CSATQTDYYGYTF.

The chain uses TRBV6-1 and TRBJ1-1; no firm D call. Deletions cut 7 bases from V and 0 bases from J, with 9 bases between. The CDR3 sequence is 13 residues long. Germline V gene data show CDR1 as MNHNS and CDR2 as SASEGT. CDR3 nucleotides: TGTGCCAGCACCAATAAGATGAACACTGAAGCTTTCTTT. This translates into CASTNKMNTEAFF.

The sample holds many counts of this clonotype. The V and J genes are TRBV28 and TRBJ1-4; D perhaps matches TRBD1 (5 bases). V was trimmed by 8 bases and J by 0 bases, leaving 7 bases between them. Germline CDR1 MDHEN, CDR2 SYDVKM. This CDR3 has 13 amino acids. The CDR3 protein is CASDSPTNEKLFF. In DNA form, the CDR3 reads TGTGCCAGCGACAGCCCAACTAATGAAAAACTGTTTTTT.

This clonotype has ten or more counts. The chain recombines TRBV27 with TRBJ1-2, with D hard to call. CDR1 MNHEY and CDR2 SMNVEV come from the germline V gene (reference sequence). Trimming stripped 6 bases from V and 1 base from J, with 15 bases between. The CDR3 has 15 amino acids. CDR3 region: CASSLLAGINYGYTF. The CDR3 DNA reads as TGTGCCAGCAGCCTCCTAGCCGGGATTAACTATGGCTACACCTTC.

This clonotype was counted a few times. The V call is TRBV11-2, the J call TRBJ2-7, with 11 bases fitting TRBD2. The CDR3 is 15 residues long. The germline CDR1 and CDR2 sequences are SGHAT and FQNNGV. V lost 3 bases, J lost 2 bases, and 3 bases stayed unmatched. CDR3 nucleotides: TGTGCCAGCAGCTTTAGCGGGGGGGCCCCCTACGAGCAGTACTTC. It yields the protein CASSFSGGAPYEQYF.

The rearrangement joins TRBV7-2 to TRBJ1-1, with D uncertain. The CDR3 consists of 12 residues. CDR1 SGHTA and CDR2 FQGNSA come from the germline V gene. V shed 5 bases and J shed 4 bases, with 8 bases lying between them. The CDR3 protein is CASSTPFTEAFF. In nucleotides, the CDR3 is TGTGCCAGCAGCACTCCGTTCACTGAAGCTTTCTTT.

This clonotype was seen many times. This chain links TRBV20-1 with TRBJ2-7, with TRBD1 identical over 7 bases. The CDR3 runs 13 residues. Germline CDR1 and CDR2: DFQATT and SNEGSKA (reference sequence). J was trimmed by 3 bases and V by 3 bases; bases with no gene match: 5. CDR3 sequence: CSASGQGVYEQYV. CDR3 DNA: TGCAGTGCTAGTGGGCAGGGGGTCTACGAGCAGTACGTC.

V and J are TRBV20-1 and TRBJ2-5; D might be TRBD2 (6 bases). The CDR3 sequence is 13 residues long. Germline V gene sequence: CDR1 DFQATT, CDR2 SNEGSKA (reference sequence). Deletions cut 6 bases from V and 5 bases from J, with 16 bases between. The CDR3 DNA reads TGCAGTGCCCCGACTAGAGGTTCGGAGACCCAGTACTTC. Translated: CSAPTRGSETQYF.

This clonotype was recorded at least ten times. CDR3 protein: CAIARGGSYNEQFF. CDR3 in DNA: TGTGCCATCGCCCGCGGGGGCTCCTACAATGAGCAGTTCTTC. The genes are TRBV10-3 and TRBJ2-1, with 7 bases matching TRBD2. The V gene end was trimmed by 8 bases and the J gene end by 0 bases; junction bases not matched to a gene: 4. The CDR3 consists of 14 residues. Germline CDR1 is ENHRY and CDR2 is SYGVKD.

This clonotype was seen at least ten times. V and J are TRBV5-1 and TRBJ2-7; 8 bases match TRBD2. V shed 1 base and J 2 bases; nucleotides not matched to a gene: 8. From germline, CDR1 is SGHRS and CDR2 YFSETQ. CDR3 length: 16 amino acids. The CDR3 nucleotides are TGCGCCAGCAGCTTGACTGCGGCTAGCGGGCCCTACGAGCAGTACTTC. This codes for CASSLTAASGPYEQYF. The full variable domain, rest sourced from reference TRBV5-1 and TRBJ2-7, is KAGVTQTPRYLIKTRGQQVTLSCSPISGHRSVSWYQQTPGQGLQFLFEYFSETQRNKGNFPGRFSGRQFSNSRSEMNVSTLELGDSALYLCASSLTAASGPYEQYFGPGTRLTVT.

This clonotype has a count of ten or more. The chain carries TRBV7-2 and TRBJ2-2, with D uncertain. The V and J ends lost 5 bases and 1 base respectively, with 11 bases between them. Germline V lookup: CDR1 SGHTA, CDR2 FQGNSA. The CDR3 has 15 amino acids. CDR3 nucleotides: TGTGCCAGCAGCCTGGCCCTTTGGAACACCGGGGAGCTGTTTTTT. The encoded protein is CASSLALWNTGELFF.